The 23 T cell receptor beta chains reported below all come from one sample, sequenced in a study of early stage breast cancer tumors. The table came from immunoSEQ multiplex PCR; TCRdb's copy has only in-frame clones and leaves some out. The sample consists of about 21,000 clones, about 76% of them appearing once. Sequencing input: blood. These receptors were obtained from a person aged 55-75 years with breast cancer.

This clone was recorded once. The chain employs TRBV5-1 and TRBJ1-3, with TRBD1 identical over 9 bases. V trimming: 4 bases; J trimming: 1 base; junction bases outside the gene matches: 9. Germline CDR1 reads SGHRS; CDR2 reads YFSETQ. The CDR3 contains 17 residues. CDR3 nucleotide sequence: TGCGCCAGCAGCCCGTGGACAGGGGAACAGTCTGGAAACACCATATATTTT. It encodes CASSPWTGEQSGNTIYF.

CDR3 sequence (DNA): TGTGCCAGCAGCTCCCGGGGTAGTAGCGGGGCAAAAGAGACCCAGTACTTC. It specifies CASSSRGSSGAKETQYF. The rearrangement uses TRBV4-2 and TRBJ2-5; 8 nucleotides align to TRBD2. This CDR3 has 17 amino acids. Germline V lookup: CDR1 LGHNA, CDR2 YNFKEQ. V shed 5 bases and J 3 bases; nucleotides not matched to a gene: 14.

The chain uses TRBV29-1 and TRBJ1-1; the D is unclear. Trimming removed 4 bases from V and 2 bases from J, with 14 bases in between. Germline CDR1 and CDR2: SQVTM and ANQGSEA. The CDR3 extends over 14 amino acids. The CDR3 DNA reads TGCAGCGTTGCCTCCGGGGTTTCTAACACTGAAGCTTTCTTT. This encodes CSVASGVSNTEAFF.

J is TRBJ2-7 and V is TRBV18; maybe TRBD1 (6 bases). The V end was cut by 1 base, the J end by 0 bases, with 10 bases between. The CDR3 is made up of 15 amino acids. Germline V gene sequence: CDR1 KGHSH, CDR2 LQKENI. This CDR3 is CASSPRQESSYEQYF. CDR3 DNA sequence: TGTGCCAGCTCACCACGACAGGAGTCCTCCTACGAGCAGTACTTC.

The chain uses TRBV6-1 and TRBJ2-5; 7 nucleotides line up with TRBD1. The CDR3 is made up of 16 amino acids. Germline loops: CDR1 MNHNS, CDR2 SASEGT. The V and J ends lost 3 bases and 5 bases, in that order; junction bases with no gene match: 12. The CDR3 region is CASSDLGTASEETQYF. In nucleotides, the CDR3 is TGTGCCAGCAGTGATCTAGGGACAGCCTCCGAGGAGACCCAGTACTTC.

V is TRBV7-3 and J is TRBJ2-2, with D perhaps TRBD2 (5 bases). V was trimmed by 2 bases and J by 5 bases, leaving 12 bases between them. CDR3 length: 15 residues. In germline, CDR1 is SGHTA, CDR2 FQGTGA. The CDR3 here is CASSLFWAGTGELFF. DNA of the CDR3: TGTGCCAGCAGCTTATTTTGGGCGGGTACCGGGGAGCTGTTTTTT.

This chain connects TRBV13 to TRBJ1-2; 7 bases map to TRBD1. J lost 5 bases, V lost 1 base, and 4 bases had no gene match. Per germline, CDR1 PRHDT and CDR2 FYEKMQ (reference sequence). This CDR3 comprises 14 residues. CDR3 nucleotide sequence: TGTGCCAGCAGCTTAGAAGGGGGCGGTTATGGCTACACCTTC. This encodes CASSLEGGGYGYTF. Drawing the rest from reference TRBV13 and TRBJ1-2, the complete variable domain is AAGVIQSPRHLIKEKRETATLKCYPIPRHDTVYWYQQGPGQDPQFLISFYEKMQSDKGSIPDRFSAQQFSDYHSELNMSSLELGDSALYFCASSLEGGGYGYTFGSGTRLTVV.

This chain uses TRBV5-1 with TRBJ2-1; D is undetermined. Germline V lookup: CDR1 SGHRS, CDR2 YFSETQ. V lost 2 bases to trimming and J lost 3 bases, with 3 bases between them. The CDR3 contains 12 residues. CDR3: CASSFNYNEQFF. As DNA, the CDR3 is TGCGCCAGCAGCTTTAACTACAATGAGCAGTTCTTC.

The V and J genes are TRBV6-1 and TRBJ1-5; 7 nucleotides line up with TRBD1. Germline V lookup: CDR1 MNHNS, CDR2 SASEGT. Trimming cost V 4 bases and J 7 bases; bases outside gene matches: 4. The CDR3 totals 13 residues. CDR3 coding DNA: TGTGCCAGCAGTGGACAGGGTACGCAGCCCCAGCATTTT. It yields the protein CASSGQGTQPQHF.

V is TRBV6-1 and J is TRBJ2-4; tentatively, D is TRBD1 (6 bases). The CDR3 is 15 residues long. Germline CDR1 is MNHNS and CDR2 is SASEGT. V lost 5 bases and J lost 0, with 11 bases in between. CDR3 in amino acids: CASSPGQPAKNIQYF. In nucleotides, the CDR3 is TGTGCCAGCAGTCCCGGACAGCCAGCCAAAAACATTCAGTACTTC.

This clone appeared a single time. The J gene is TRBJ1-2, the V gene TRBV5-1; D is possibly TRBD1 (5 bases). This CDR3 comprises 14 residues. V gave up 5 bases and J gave up 3 bases, with 14 bases separating them. Germline CDR1 SGHRS, CDR2 YFSETQ. Here the CDR3 reads CASRPSREDYGYTF. CDR3 sequence (DNA): TGCGCCAGCAGGCCGTCCAGGGAAGACTATGGCTACACCTTC.

The chain links TRBV2 to TRBJ2-3; 10 nucleotides line up with TRBD2. V shed 2 bases, J shed 1 base, and the junction held 6 bases outside the gene matches. Germline CDR1 and CDR2: SNHLY and FYNNEI. The CDR3 totals 17 residues. The CDR3 DNA sequence: TGTGCCAGCAGTGAATCACCCGGGACTAGCGGCACAGATACGCAGTATTTT. Residues: CASSESPGTSGTDTQYF.

The CDR3 DNA reads as TGTGCCAGCAGCGCAGACCTGAACATAATCCCATATGGCTACACCTTC. It encodes CASSADLNIIPYGYTF. The rearrangement joins TRBV9 to TRBJ1-2, with D unclear. V lost 3 bases and J lost 5, with 20 bases in between. The germline CDR1 and CDR2 sequences are SGDLS and YYNGEE. This CDR3 is built from 16 residues.

This clone was counted between two and nine times. The rearrangement links TRBV5-1 to TRBJ1-1, with TRBD1 as a possible D gene (6 bases). Trimming left V 4 bases short and J 6 bases short, with 13 bases between. CDR3 size: 13 residues. Germline V gene data show CDR1 as SGHRS and CDR2 as YFSETQ. In nucleotides, the CDR3 is TGCGCCAGCAGCGGACAGACTAGCTCTGAAGCTTTCTTT. Translation: CASSGQTSSEAFF.

V is TRBV5-8 and J is TRBJ1-1; unclear D gene. Germline V lookup: CDR1 SGHTS, CDR2 YDEGEE. This CDR3 comprises 13 residues. The V end was cut by 0 bases, the J end by 0 bases, with 3 bases between. This CDR3 is CASSLEMNTEAFF. The CDR3 DNA follows: TGTGCCAGCAGCTTGGAAATGAACACTGAAGCTTTCTTT.

CDR3: CASSTTPGQSYEQYF. In DNA, the CDR3 is TGTGCCAGCAGCACCACGCCGGGACAGTCCTACGAGCAGTACTTC. The J gene is TRBJ2-7, the V gene TRBV7-8, with 7 bases fitting TRBD1. The CDR3 extends over 15 amino acids. CDR1 SGHVS and CDR2 FQNEAQ come from the germline V gene. Germline trimming cut 5 bases from V and 1 base from J; bases unmatched to any gene: 8.

This clone appeared a single time. The chain is built from TRBV10-3 and TRBJ2-2; D may match TRBD1 or TRBD2 (8 bases each). CDR1 and CDR2 from the germline V gene are ENHRY and SYGVKD. The V gene lost 0 bases and the J gene lost 3 bases, with 23 bases spanning the gap. CDR3 size: 20 residues. The CDR3 sequence: CAISESRGPSGRPHTGELFF. The CDR3, as DNA: TGTGCCATCAGTGAGTCCAGGGGGCCTAGCGGGCGACCCCACACCGGGGAGCTGTTTTTT.

The chain uses TRBV10-3 and TRBJ1-1; 7 nucleotides line up with TRBD1. J gave up 7 bases and V 3 bases, and 5 bases lay outside the gene matches. Germline assignment: CDR1 ENHRY and CDR2 SYGVKD. CDR3 length: 13 residues. DNA for the CDR3: TGTGCCATCAGTGACTCCGGGACAGATGAAGCTTTCTTT. Its protein product is CAISDSGTDEAFF.

The genes are TRBV18 and TRBJ2-3; TRBD2 matches at 9 bases. The CDR3 contains 15 residues. The germline gives CDR1 KGHSH, CDR2 LQKENI. V lost 4 bases and J lost 4; bases outside the gene matches: 6. Here the CDR3 reads CASSRGAGGADTQYF. The CDR3 DNA follows: TGTGCCAGCTCACGGGGAGCGGGAGGAGCAGATACGCAGTATTTT.

The genes are TRBV2 and TRBJ1-4, with D tentatively TRBD1 (5 bases). The germline V and J ends were trimmed by 4 bases and 7 bases, with 10 bases remaining between them. In germline, CDR1 is SNHLY, CDR2 FYNNEI. The length of the CDR3 is 13 residues. The CDR3 nucleotides are TGTGCCAGCAGTGGACAGTCTGGTGAAAAACTGTTTTTT. It encodes CASSGQSGEKLFF.

This chain links TRBV4-1 with TRBJ2-7, with 9 bases aligning to TRBD1. V lost 1 base to trimming and J lost 4 bases; unmatched junction nucleotides: 11. The CDR3 is 17 amino acids. Germline V gene sequence: CDR1 MGHRA, CDR2 YSYEKL. The CDR3 protein is CASSQVVSGQGSYEQYF. The CDR3 DNA reads TGCGCCAGCAGCCAAGTAGTATCGGGACAGGGTAGTTACGAGCAGTACTTC.

The V and J genes are TRBV30 and TRBJ2-1; weak D call: TRBD2 (6 bases). Germline-derived CDR1 and CDR2 are GTSNPN and SVGIG (reference sequence). V was cut by 1 base and J by 0 bases, with 10 bases left in between. This CDR3 region has 15 residues. CDR3 protein: CAWSGGESSYNEQFF. The CDR3 DNA sequence: TGTGCCTGGAGTGGGGGGGAAAGCTCCTACAATGAGCAGTTCTTC.

The J gene is TRBJ1-6, the V gene TRBV5-1; TRBD1 agrees at 8 bases. The length of the CDR3 is 14 residues. Germline-derived CDR1 and CDR2 are SGHRS and YFSETQ. V was clipped by 4 bases and J by 9 bases; unmatched bases: 6. CDR3 in DNA: TGCGCCAGCAGCCCTGGGACAGGCTCTTCACCCCTCCACTTT. As protein: CASSPGTGSSPLHF.